This T cell receptor beta chain is from a study of cytomegalovirus exposure and HLA in healthy donors. Study observations and caveats: In vitro testing confirmed a few CMV-associated chains as specific for CMV antigens. After further analysis at a later stage, roughly 15,000 TCR beta sequences were associated with HLA alleles at 0.05 false discovery rate. In a later analysis, common viral pathogens appeared linked to several of the most significant clusters.

Worth noting for this clone: What it recognizes is unknown.

A multiplex PCR was run with 60 Vbeta primers and 13 Jbeta primers. Generated by immunoSEQ multiplex PCR, the TCRdb table keeps only in-frame clones and is missing some. The sample has around 150,000 clones, roughly 80% seen once. V was clipped by 5 bases and J by 1 base, with 14 bases between them. This CDR3 is built from 15 residues. CDR1 is LNHDA and CDR2 is SQIVND in the germline V gene (reference sequence). This chain connects TRBV19 to TRBJ1-2; D gene ambiguous. The sequence was collected from a woman in her 30s in good health and CMV-seronegative. Input material: PBMCs. The CDR3 DNA sequence: TGTGCCAGTAGTCCCTCAAGAGGCTTTAACTATGGCTACACCTTC. Encoded protein: CASSPSRGFNYGYTF. The full variable domain, in which reference TRBV19 and TRBJ1-2 provide the parts outside the CDR3, is DGGITQSPKYLFRKEGQNVTLSCEQNLNHDAMYWYRQDPGQGLRLIYYSQIVNDFQKGDIAEGYSVSREKKESFPLTVTSAQKNPTAFYLCASSPSRGFNYGYTFGSGTRLTVV.